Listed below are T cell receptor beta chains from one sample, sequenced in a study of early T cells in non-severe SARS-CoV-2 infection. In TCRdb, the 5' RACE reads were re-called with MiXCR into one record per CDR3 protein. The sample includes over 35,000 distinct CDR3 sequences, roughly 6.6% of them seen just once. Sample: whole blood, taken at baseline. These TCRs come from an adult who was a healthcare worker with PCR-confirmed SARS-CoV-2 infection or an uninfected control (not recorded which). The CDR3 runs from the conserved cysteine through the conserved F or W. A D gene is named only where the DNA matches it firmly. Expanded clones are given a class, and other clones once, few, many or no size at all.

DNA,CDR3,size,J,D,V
TGTGCCAGCCGATCTTCTAGCGGGGGGTCAGATGAGCAGTTCTTC,CASRSSSGGSDEQFF,many,TRBJ2-1,TRBD2,TRBV7-9
TGTGCCAGCAGCCCTCTTAAAAACATTCAGTACTTC,CASSPLKNIQYF,.,TRBJ2-4,.,TRBV7-2
TGTGCCAGCAGCCAATTCTCCGCAAGGACCCTCCACTTT,CASSQFSARTLHF,few,TRBJ1-6,.,TRBV3-1
TGTGCCAGCATATATCCCAGGGGAAGATCAGACGAGCAGTACTTC,CASIYPRGRSDEQYF,.,TRBJ2-7,.,TRBV27
TGCGCCAGCAGCCTCACCGGGACCAAGGGGGAGACCCAGTACTTC,CASSLTGTKGETQYF,.,TRBJ2-5,.,TRBV4-1
TGTGCCAGCAGCCCGAGGCTGAACACTGAAGCTTTCTTT,CASSPRLNTEAFF,.,TRBJ1-1,.,TRBV11-1
TGTGCCAGCTCCAAAACCCGCGGGGGGGCTGGAGCTGGAAACACCATATATTTT,CASSKTRGGAGAGNTIYF,.,TRBJ1-3,.,TRBV6-5
TGTGCCAGTAGTATCCCGGGTTTCAATCAGCCCCAGCATTTT,CASSIPGFNQPQHF,.,TRBJ1-5,.,TRBV19
TGCAGTGCTAGAGCTCGGTTGGCCCTCCACGAGCAGTACTTC,CSARARLALHEQYF,few,TRBJ2-7,.,TRBV20-1
TGTGCCAGCAGCCAAGCGGGGGGTCGGGATACGCAGTATTTT,CASSQAGGRDTQYF,few,TRBJ2-3,TRBD2,TRBV6-1
TGTGCCACCAGCAGAGTAGGGACCCACTCCTACAATGAGCAGTTCTTC,CATSRVGTHSYNEQFF,.,TRBJ2-1,.,TRBV15
TGCACCAGCAGCCAAGAACCTACCTACAGTTCACCCCTCCACTTT,CTSSQEPTYSSPLHF,.,TRBJ1-6,.,TRBV4-1
TGTGCTAGCAGCTTAGGGCCGCAAGAGACCCAGTACTTC,CASSLGPQETQYF,many,TRBJ2-5,.,TRBV7-7
TGTGCCAGCAGCCTCGCCCGGATAGGGGAGGGGGATACGCAGTATTTT,CASSLARIGEGDTQYF,.,TRBJ2-3,TRBD2,TRBV5-4
TGTGCCAGCAGCCAAGATTCGGTTCGAACGGGGCTCACAGATACGCAGTATTTT,CASSQDSVRTGLTDTQYF,few,TRBJ2-3,.,TRBV4-2
TGTGCCACACAGGAGGGGGGATTGAGCAATCAGCCCCAGCATTTT,CATQEGGLSNQPQHF,.,TRBJ1-5,.,TRBV6-5
TGTGCCAGCAGTCCTCCCGGGACTAGCTGGGCCCCCAAGCAGTTCTTC,CASSPPGTSWAPKQFF,.,TRBJ2-1,TRBD2,TRBV7-2
TGTGCCAGCAGCTTAGGGACCTCCACCTCTGGAAACACCATATATTTT,CASSLGTSTSGNTIYF,.,TRBJ1-3,.,TRBV7-2
TGCGCCAGCGGACTAGCGGGAGGCAATGAGCAGTTCTTC,CASGLAGGNEQFF,many,TRBJ2-1,TRBD2,TRBV4-1
TGTGCCAGCAGCTTTAGCGGGAGGGCCCTCAAACCCAATGAGCAGTTCTTC,CASSFSGRALKPNEQFF,many,TRBJ2-1,TRBD2,TRBV7-8
TGCGCCAGCAGCCCGGGACAGAGAACTGAAGCTTTCTTT,CASSPGQRTEAFF,few,TRBJ1-1,TRBD1,TRBV5-1
TGTGCCAGCAGCACTGATAGCAATCGGGGTGAGCAGTACTTC,CASSTDSNRGEQYF,many,TRBJ2-7,.,TRBV5-4
TGTGCCAGCAGTGAACCGAACACCGGGGAGCTGTTTTTT,CASSEPNTGELFF,few,TRBJ2-2,.,TRBV6-1
TGTGCCAGCAGCCCTGACCAGGGGGTTACTTCTCACGAGCAGTACTTC,CASSPDQGVTSHEQYF,many,TRBJ2-7,TRBD1,TRBV7-6
TGTGCCAGCAGCTCCCTCCGTGGGGGGCGAGGACAGACACAAGAGACCCAGTACTTC,CASSSLRGGRGQTQETQYF,.,TRBJ2-5,.,TRBV6-2/TRBV6-3
TGCAGCGTTGGAGGTGCAACTAATGAAAAACTGTTTTTT,CSVGGATNEKLFF,few,TRBJ1-4,.,TRBV29-1
TGTGCCAGCACCCCAGAGACAACAGGTGGCTACACCTTC,CASTPETTGGYTF,many,TRBJ1-2,.,TRBV2
TGTGCCAGCAGCCCGACTCATGACAGGAGAGATGGCTACACCTTC,CASSPTHDRRDGYTF,many,TRBJ1-2,.,TRBV7-9
TGTGCCAGCAGTGGGGCTAAGACAGGGATCAGTACAGATACGCAGTATTTT,CASSGAKTGISTDTQYF,many,TRBJ2-3,TRBD1,TRBV5-4
TGCAGTGCTAGAGAGGGAGCGAGCTATAATTCACCCCTCCACTTT,CSAREGASYNSPLHF,.,TRBJ1-6,.,TRBV20-1
TGTGCCAGCTCACTCGACAGGTTATACTACACCTTC,CASSLDRLYYTF,.,TRBJ1-2,.,TRBV18